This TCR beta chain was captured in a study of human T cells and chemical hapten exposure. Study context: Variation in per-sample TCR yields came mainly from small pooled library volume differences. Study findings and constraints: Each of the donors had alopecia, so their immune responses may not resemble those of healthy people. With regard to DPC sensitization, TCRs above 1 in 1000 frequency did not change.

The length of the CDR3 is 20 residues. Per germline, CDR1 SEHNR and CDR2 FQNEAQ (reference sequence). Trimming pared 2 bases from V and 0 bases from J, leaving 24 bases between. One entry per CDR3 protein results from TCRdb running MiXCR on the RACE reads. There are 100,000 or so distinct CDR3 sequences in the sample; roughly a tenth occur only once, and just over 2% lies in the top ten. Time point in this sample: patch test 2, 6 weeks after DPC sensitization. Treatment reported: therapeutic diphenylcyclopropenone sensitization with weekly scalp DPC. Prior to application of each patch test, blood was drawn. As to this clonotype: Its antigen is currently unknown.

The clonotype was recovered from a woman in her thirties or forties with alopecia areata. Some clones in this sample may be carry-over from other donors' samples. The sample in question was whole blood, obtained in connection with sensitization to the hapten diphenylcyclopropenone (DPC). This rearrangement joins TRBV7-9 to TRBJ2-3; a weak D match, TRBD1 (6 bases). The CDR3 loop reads CASSLKDSSPWADSTDTQYF. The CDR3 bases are TGTGCCAGCAGCTTAAAGGACAGCTCTCCATGGGCAGATAGCACAGATACGCAGTATTTT.